The T cell receptor (beta chain) described here comes from a study of OX40 agonist ivuxolimab in advanced cancers. About this clone: Its specificity is unknown.

The CDR3 contains 15 residues. From germline, CDR1 is SGHRS and CDR2 YFSETQ. The germline V and J ends were trimmed by 0 bases and 3 bases, with 13 bases remaining between them. The protocol was immunoSEQ multiplex PCR, while the TCRdb copy is restricted to in-frame clones and leaves out a portion. Among 50,000 to 70,000 clones, about 86% were seen once, and the ten largest hold around 2.1%. Overall study findings and caveats: Some of the lowest clonal expansion was seen in partial responders at 0.1-3.0 mg/kg. It was not determined which antigens were specifically recognized by the peripheral T cells that had undergone clonal expansion. Normalized T-cell clonal expansion was also low in a subset of nonresponders.

The chain couples TRBV5-1 to TRBJ2-7; possibly TRBD2 for D (5 bases). The TCR comes from an adult with an advanced solid tumor such as melanoma, head and neck, liver or kidney cancer. The specimen comprised CD4+ or CD8+ T cells sorted from blood, sampled in a trial of the OX40 agonist ivuxolimab. The CDR3 is CASSLAPGFSYEQYF. The CDR3 DNA sequence: TGCGCCAGCAGCTTGGCCCCGGGATTCAGCTACGAGCAGTACTTC. The full variable domain, with the rest looked up from reference TRBV5-1 and TRBJ2-7, is KAGVTQTPRYLIKTRGQQVTLSCSPISGHRSVSWYQQTPGQGLQFLFEYFSETQRNKGNFPGRFSGRQFSNSRSEMNVSTLELGDSALYLCASSLAPGFSYEQYFGPGTRLTVT.